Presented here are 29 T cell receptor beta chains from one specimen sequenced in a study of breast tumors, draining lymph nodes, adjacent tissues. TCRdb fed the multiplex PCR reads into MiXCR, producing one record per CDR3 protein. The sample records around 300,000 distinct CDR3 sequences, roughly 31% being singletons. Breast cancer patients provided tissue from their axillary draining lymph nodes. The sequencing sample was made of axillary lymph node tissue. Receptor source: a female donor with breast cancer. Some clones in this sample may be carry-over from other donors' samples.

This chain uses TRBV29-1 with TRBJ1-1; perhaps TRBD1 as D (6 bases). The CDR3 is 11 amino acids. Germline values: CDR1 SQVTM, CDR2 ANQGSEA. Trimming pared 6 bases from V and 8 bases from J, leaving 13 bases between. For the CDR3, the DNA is TGCAGCGTCCACCATGGACAGGAAGCTTTCTTT. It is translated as CSVHHGQEAFF.

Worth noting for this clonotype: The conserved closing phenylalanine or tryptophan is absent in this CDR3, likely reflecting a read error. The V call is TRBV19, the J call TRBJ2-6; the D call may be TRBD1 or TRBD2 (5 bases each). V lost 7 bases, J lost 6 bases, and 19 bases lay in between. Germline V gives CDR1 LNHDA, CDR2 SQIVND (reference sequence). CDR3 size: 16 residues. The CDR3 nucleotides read TGTGCCAGTACGATCAGGGCGAAGGGAGCGGCCAACGTCCTGACTTCC. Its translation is CASTIRAKGAANVLTS.

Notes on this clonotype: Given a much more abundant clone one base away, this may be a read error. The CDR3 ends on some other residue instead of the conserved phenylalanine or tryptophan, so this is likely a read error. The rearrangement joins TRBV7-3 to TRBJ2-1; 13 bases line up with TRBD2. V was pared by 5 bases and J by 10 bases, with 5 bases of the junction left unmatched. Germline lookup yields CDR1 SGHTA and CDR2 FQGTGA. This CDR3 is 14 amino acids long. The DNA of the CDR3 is TGTGCCAGCAGCCCCGTGGGACTAGCGGGGGAGCAGTTCCTC. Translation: CASSPVGLAGEQFL.

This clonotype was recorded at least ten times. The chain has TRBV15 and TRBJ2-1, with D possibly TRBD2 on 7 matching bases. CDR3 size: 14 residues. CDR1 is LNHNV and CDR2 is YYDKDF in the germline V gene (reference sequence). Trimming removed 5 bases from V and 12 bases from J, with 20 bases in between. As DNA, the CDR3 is TGTGCCACCAGCCGTTTACCCAAGGGGGAGGGGCAGTTCTTC. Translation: CATSRLPKGEGQFF. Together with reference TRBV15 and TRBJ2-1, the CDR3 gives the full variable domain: DAMVIQNPRYQVTQFGKPVTLSCSQTLNHNVMYWYQQKSSQAPKLLFHYYDKDFNNEADTPDNFQSRRPNTSFCFLDIRSPGLGDTAMYLCATSRLPKGEGQFFGPGTRLTVL.

The CDR3 region is CASSLPQGVGNQPQYF. Written as DNA, the CDR3 is TGTGCCAGCAGCTTGCCTCAGGGGGTTGGCAATCAGCCCCAGTACTTC. The rearrangement uses TRBV7-2 and TRBJ2-5; 7 nucleotides align to TRBD1. The V gene end was trimmed by 3 bases and the J gene end by 9 bases; junction bases not matched to a gene: 16. The CDR3 is 16 amino acids. Germline V lookup: CDR1 SGHTA, CDR2 FQGNSA.

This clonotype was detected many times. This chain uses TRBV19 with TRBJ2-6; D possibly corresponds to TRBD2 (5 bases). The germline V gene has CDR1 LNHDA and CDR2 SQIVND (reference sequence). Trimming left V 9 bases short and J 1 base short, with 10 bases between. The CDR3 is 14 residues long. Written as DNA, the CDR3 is TGTGCCAGCCGGACGGGATCTGGGGCCAACGTCCTGACTTTC. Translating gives CASRTGSGANVLTF.

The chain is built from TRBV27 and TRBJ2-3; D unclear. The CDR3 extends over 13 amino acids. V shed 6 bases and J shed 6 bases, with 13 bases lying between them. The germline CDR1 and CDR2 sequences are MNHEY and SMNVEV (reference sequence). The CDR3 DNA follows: TGTGCCAGCAGCTGGGCCATCGGGGATACGCAGTATTTT. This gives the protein CASSWAIGDTQYF.

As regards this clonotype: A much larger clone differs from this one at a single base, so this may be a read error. CDR3 amino acids: CASSYGGPGANVLTF. The CDR3 DNA is TGTGCCAGCAGTTACGGGGGCCCTGGGGCCAACGTCCTGACTTTC. This chain uses TRBV6-2 or TRBV6-3 with TRBJ2-6; D is possibly TRBD1 (6 bases). V was cut by 2 bases and J by 2 bases, with 7 bases left in between. The CDR3 is 15 amino acids. Looked up from germline, CDR1 is MNHEY and CDR2 is SVGEGT.

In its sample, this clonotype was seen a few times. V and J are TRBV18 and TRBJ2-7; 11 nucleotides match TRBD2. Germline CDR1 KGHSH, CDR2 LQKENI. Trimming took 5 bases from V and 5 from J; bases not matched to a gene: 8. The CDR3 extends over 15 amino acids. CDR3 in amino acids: CASSVTSGINNEQYF. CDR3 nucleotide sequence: TGTGCCAGCTCAGTGACTAGCGGGATTAACAACGAGCAGTACTTC.

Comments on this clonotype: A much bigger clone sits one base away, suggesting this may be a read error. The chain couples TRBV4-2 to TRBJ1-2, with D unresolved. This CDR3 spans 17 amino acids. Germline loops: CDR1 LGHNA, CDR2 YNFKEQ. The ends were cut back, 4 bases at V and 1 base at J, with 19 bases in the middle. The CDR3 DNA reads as TGTGCCAGCAGCCGAGGAAAATCGGCAGATATTAACTATGGCTACACCTTC. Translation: CASSRGKSADINYGYTF.

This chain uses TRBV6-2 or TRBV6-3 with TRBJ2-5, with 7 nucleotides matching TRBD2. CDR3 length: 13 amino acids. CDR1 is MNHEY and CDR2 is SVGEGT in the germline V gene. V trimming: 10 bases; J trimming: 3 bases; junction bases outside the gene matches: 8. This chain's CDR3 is CATGRTAKETQYF. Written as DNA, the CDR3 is TGTGCCACCGGGAGGACTGCTAAAGAGACCCAGTACTTC.

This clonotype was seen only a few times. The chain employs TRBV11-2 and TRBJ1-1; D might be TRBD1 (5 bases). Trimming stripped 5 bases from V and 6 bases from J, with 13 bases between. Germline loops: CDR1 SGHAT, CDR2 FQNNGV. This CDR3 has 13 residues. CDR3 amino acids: CASSLARDAEAFF. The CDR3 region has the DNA TGTGCCAGCAGCCTAGCCAGGGACGCTGAAGCTTTCTTT. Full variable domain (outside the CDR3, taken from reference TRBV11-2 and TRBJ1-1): EAGVAQSPRYKIIEKRQSVAFWCNPISGHATLYWYQQILGQGPKLLIQFQNNGVVDDSQLPKDRFSAERLKGVDSTLKIQPAKLEDSAVYLCASSLARDAEAFFGQGTRLTVV.

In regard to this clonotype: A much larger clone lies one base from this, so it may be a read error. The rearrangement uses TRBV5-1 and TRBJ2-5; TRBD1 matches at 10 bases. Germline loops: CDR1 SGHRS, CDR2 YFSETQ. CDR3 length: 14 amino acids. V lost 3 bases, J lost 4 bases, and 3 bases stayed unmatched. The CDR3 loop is CASSSTGGRETQYF. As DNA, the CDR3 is TGCGCCAGCAGCTCGACAGGGGGCCGAGAGACCCAGTACTTC.

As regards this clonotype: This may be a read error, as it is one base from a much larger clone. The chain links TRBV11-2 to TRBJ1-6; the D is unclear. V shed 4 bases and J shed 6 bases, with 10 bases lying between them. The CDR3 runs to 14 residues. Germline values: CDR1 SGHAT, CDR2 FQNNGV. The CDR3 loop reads CASSSGVSNSPLHF. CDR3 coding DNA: TGTGCCAGCAGCTCCGGGGTCAGTAATTCACCCCTCCACTTT.

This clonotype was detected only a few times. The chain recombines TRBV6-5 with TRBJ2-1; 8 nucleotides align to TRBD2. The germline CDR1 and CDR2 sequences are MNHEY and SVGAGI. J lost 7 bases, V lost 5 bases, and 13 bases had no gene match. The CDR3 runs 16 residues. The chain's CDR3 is CASSQSGSLKDNEQFF. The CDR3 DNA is TGTGCCAGCAGTCAAAGCGGGAGTCTTAAGGATAATGAGCAGTTCTTC.

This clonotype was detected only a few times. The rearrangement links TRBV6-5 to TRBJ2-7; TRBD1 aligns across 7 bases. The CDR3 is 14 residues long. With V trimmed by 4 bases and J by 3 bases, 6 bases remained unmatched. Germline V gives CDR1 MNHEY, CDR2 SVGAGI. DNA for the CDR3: TGTGCCAGCAGTTCCGCGGCAGGGGGCTACGAGCAGTACTTC. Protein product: CASSSAAGGYEQYF.

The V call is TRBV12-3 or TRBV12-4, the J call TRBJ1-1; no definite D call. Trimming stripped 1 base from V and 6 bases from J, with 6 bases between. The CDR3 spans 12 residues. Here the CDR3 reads CASSLGSAEAFF. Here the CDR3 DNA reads TGTGCCAGCAGTTTAGGCAGCGCTGAAGCTTTCTTT.

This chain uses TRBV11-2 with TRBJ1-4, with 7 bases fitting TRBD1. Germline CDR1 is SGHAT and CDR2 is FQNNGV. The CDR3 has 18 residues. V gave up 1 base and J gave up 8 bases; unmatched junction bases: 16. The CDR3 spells CASSLGAGQATRREKLFF. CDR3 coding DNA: TGTGCCAGCAGCTTAGGGGCCGGACAGGCGACACGGCGAGAAAAACTGTTTTTT.

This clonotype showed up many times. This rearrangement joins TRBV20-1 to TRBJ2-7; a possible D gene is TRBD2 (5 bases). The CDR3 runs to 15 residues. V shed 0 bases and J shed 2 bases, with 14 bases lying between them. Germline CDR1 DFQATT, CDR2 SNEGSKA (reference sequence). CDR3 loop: CSARDYEGRTYEQYF. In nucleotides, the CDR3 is TGCAGTGCTAGAGATTATGAGGGCAGAACCTACGAGCAGTACTTC.

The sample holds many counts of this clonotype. In DNA form, the CDR3 reads TGTGCCAGCAGCTTAGTCGGGGGGCTTGGTGAGCAGTACTTC. It encodes CASSLVGGLGEQYF. The chain employs TRBV11-2 and TRBJ2-7; D perhaps matches TRBD2 (7 bases). V was clipped by 1 base and J by 7 bases, with 14 bases between them. The CDR3 contains 14 residues. Germline values: CDR1 SGHAT, CDR2 FQNNGV. Full variable domain (missing parts from reference TRBV11-2 and TRBJ2-7): EAGVAQSPRYKIIEKRQSVAFWCNPISGHATLYWYQQILGQGPKLLIQFQNNGVVDDSQLPKDRFSAERLKGVDSTLKIQPAKLEDSAVYLCASSLVGGLGEQYFGPGTRLTVT.

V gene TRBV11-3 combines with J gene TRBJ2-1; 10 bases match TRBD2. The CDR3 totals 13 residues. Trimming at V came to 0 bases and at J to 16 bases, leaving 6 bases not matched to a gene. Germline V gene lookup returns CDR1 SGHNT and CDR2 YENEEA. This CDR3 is CASSLDQAGGSFF. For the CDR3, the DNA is TGTGCCAGCAGCTTAGATCAAGCGGGAGGGTCCTTCTTC. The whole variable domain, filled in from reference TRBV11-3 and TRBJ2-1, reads EAGVVQSPRYKIIEKKQPVAFWCNPISGHNTLYWYLQNLGQGPELLIRYENEEAVDDSQLPKDRFSAERLKGVDSTLKIQPAELGDSAVYLCASSLDQAGGSFFGPGTRLTVL.

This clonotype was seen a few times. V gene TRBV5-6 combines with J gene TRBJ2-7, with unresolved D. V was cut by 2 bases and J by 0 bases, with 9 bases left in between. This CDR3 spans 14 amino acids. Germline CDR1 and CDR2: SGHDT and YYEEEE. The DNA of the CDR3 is TGTGCCAGCAGCTTCGCCTCACCCTCCTACGAGCAGTACTTC. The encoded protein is CASSFASPSYEQYF. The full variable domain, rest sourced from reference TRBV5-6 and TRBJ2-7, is DAGVTQSPTHLIKTRGQQVTLRCSPKSGHDTVSWYQQALGQGPQFIFQYYEEEERQRGNFPDRFSGHQFPNYSSELNVNALLLGDSALYLCASSFASPSYEQYFGPGTRLTVT.

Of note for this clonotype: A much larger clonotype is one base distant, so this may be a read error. The CDR3 DNA follows: TGCGCCAGCAGCCAAGCGACCAGCGGGAGGACCACCGGGGAGCTGTTTTTT. Its protein is CASSQATSGRTTGELFF. The V call is TRBV4-3, the J call TRBJ2-2; TRBD2 matches 9 bases. The CDR3 has 17 amino acids. Germline CDR1 and CDR2: LGHNA and YSLEER. Trimming took 1 base from V and 4 from J; bases not matched to a gene: 7.

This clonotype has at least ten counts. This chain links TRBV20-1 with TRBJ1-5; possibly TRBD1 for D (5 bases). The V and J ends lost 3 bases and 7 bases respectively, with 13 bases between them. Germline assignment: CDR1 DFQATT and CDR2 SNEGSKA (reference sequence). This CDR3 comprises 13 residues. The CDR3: CSAREGTGQPQHF. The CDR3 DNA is TGCAGTGCTAGGGAGGGGACGGGGCAGCCCCAGCATTTT.

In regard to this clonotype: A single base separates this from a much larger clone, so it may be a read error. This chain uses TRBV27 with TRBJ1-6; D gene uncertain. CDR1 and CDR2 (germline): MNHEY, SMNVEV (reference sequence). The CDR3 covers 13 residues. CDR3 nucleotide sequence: TGTGCCAGCAGGGTGTATGGGAATTCATCCCTCCACTTT. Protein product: CASRVYGNSSLHF.

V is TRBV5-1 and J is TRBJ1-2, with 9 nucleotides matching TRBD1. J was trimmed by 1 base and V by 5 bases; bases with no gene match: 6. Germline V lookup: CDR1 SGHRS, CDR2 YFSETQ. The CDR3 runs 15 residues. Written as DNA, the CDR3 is TGCGCCAGCAGGATAACAGGGGGCGATAACTATGGCTACACCTTC. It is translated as CASRITGGDNYGYTF.

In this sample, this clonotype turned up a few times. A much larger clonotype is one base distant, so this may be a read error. DNA for the CDR3: TGTGCCAGCAGCTTCTTACAGGGGGTGGGTGGGGCCAACCTCCTGACTTTC. It yields the protein CASSFLQGVGGANLLTF. The genes are TRBV7-9 and TRBJ2-6, with 8 bases matching TRBD1. The CDR3 consists of 17 residues. Germline CDR1 SEHNR, CDR2 FQNEAQ (reference sequence).

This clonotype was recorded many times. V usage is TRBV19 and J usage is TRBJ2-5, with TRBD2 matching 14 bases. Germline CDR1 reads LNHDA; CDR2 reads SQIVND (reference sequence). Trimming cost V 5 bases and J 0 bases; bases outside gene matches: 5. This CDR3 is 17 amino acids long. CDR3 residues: CASSWGTSGSDQETQYF. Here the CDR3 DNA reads TGTGCCAGTAGTTGGGGGACTAGCGGGAGTGACCAAGAGACCCAGTACTTC. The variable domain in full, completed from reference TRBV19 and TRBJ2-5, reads DGGITQSPKYLFRKEGQNVTLSCEQNLNHDAMYWYRQDPGQGLRLIYYSQIVNDFQKGDIAEGYSVSREKKESFPLTVTSAQKNPTAFYLCASSWGTSGSDQETQYFGPGTRLLVL.

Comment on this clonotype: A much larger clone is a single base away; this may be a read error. CDR3 amino acids: CASSLVGREQYF. DNA of the CDR3: TGTGCCAGCAGCTTAGTAGGCCGCGAGCAGTACTTC. V and J are TRBV7-9 and TRBJ2-7, with unresolved D. Germline CDR1 reads SEHNR; CDR2 reads FQNEAQ (reference sequence). CDR3 length: 12 residues. Trimming took off 1 base at V and 6 bases at J, with 7 bases between the two ends.